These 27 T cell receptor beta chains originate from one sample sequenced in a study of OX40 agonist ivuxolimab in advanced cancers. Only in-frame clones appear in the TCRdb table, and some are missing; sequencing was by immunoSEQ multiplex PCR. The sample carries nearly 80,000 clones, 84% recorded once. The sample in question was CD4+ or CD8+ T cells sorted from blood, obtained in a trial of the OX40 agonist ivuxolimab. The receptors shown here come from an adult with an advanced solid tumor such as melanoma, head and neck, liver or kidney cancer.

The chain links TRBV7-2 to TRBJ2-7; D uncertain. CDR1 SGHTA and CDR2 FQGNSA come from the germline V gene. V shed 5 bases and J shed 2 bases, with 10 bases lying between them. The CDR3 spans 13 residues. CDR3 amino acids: CASSTGPAYEQYF. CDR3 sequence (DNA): TGTGCCAGCAGCACCGGGCCTGCCTACGAGCAGTACTTC.

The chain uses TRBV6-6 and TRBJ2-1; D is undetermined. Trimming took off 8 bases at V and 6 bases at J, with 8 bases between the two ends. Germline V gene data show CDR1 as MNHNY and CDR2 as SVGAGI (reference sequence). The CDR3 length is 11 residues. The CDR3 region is CASGRGNEQFF. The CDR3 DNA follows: TGTGCCAGCGGGCGCGGCAATGAGCAGTTCTTC.

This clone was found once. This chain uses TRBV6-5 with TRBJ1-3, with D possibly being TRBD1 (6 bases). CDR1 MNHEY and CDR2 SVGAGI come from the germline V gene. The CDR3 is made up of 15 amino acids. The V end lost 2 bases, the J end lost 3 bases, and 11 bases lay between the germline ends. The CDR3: CASSYGWGLGNTIYF. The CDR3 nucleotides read TGTGCCAGCAGTTACGGTTGGGGGCTTGGAAACACCATATATTTT.

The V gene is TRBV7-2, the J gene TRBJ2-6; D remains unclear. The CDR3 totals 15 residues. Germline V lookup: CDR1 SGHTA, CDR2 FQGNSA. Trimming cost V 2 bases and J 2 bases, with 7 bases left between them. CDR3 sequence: CASSLSGTGANVLTF. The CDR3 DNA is TGTGCCAGCAGCTTATCAGGAACTGGGGCCAACGTCCTGACTTTC.

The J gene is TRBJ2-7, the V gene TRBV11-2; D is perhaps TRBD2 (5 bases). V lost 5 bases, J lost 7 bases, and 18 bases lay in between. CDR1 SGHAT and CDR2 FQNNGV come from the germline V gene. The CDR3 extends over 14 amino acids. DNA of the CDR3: TGTGCCAGCAGCCCGTCGACGGTTCCGGGGGAGCAGTACTTC. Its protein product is CASSPSTVPGEQYF.

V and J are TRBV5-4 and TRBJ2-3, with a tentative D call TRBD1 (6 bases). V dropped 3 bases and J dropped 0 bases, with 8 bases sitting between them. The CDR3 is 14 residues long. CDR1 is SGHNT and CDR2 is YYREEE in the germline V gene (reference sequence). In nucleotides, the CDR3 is TGTGCCAGCAGCTCTACAGGGAGCACAGATACGCAGTATTTT. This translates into CASSSTGSTDTQYF.

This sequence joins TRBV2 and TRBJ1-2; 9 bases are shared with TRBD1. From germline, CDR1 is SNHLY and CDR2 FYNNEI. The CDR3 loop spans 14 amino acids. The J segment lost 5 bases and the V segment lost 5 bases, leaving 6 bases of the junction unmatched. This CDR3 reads CASSRDREGYGYTF. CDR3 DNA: TGTGCCAGCAGTCGGGACAGGGAGGGGTATGGCTACACCTTC.

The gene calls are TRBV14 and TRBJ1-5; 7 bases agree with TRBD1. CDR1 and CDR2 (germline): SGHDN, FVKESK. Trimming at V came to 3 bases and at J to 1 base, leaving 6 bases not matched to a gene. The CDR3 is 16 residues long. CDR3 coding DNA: TGTGCCAGCAGCCAGAACAGGGGCGTAAGCAATCAGCCCCAGCATTTT. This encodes CASSQNRGVSNQPQHF.

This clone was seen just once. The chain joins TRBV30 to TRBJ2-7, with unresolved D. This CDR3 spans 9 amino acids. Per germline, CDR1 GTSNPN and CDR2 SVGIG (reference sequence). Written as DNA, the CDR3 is TGTGCGCCGGGCTACGAGCAGTACTTC. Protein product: CAPGYEQYF. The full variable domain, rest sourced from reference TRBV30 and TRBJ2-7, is SQTIHQWPATLVQPVGSPLSLECTVEGTSNPNLYWYRQAAGRGLQLLFYSVGIGQISSEVPQNLSASRPQDRQFILSSKKLLLSDSGFYLCAPGYEQYFGPGTRLTVT.

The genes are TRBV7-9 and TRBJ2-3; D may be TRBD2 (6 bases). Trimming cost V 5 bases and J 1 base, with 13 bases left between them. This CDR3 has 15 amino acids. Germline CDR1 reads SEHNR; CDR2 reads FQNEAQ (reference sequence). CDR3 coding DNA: TGTGCCAGCAGCATGCGGGACGCTGGCACAGATACGCAGTATTTT. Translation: CASSMRDAGTDTQYF.

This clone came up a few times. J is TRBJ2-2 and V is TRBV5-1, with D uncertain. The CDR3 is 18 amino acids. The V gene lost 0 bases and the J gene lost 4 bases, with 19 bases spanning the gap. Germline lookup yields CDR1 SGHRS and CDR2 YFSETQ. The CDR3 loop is CASSLGSNFVRGTGELFF. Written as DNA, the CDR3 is TGCGCCAGCAGCTTGGGGTCCAACTTCGTTCGCGGCACCGGGGAGCTGTTTTTT.

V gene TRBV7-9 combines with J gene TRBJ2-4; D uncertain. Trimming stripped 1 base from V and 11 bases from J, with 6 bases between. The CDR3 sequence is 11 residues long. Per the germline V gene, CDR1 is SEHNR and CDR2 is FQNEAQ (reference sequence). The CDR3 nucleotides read TGTGCCAGCAGCTTAGGGTTCGTTCAGTACTTC. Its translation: CASSLGFVQYF. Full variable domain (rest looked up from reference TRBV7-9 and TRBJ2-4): DTGVSQNPRHKITKRGQNVTFRCDPISEHNRLYWYRQTLGQGPEFLTYFQNEAQLEKSRLLSDRFSAERPKGSFSTLEIQRTEQGDSAMYLCASSLGFVQYFGAGTRLSVL.

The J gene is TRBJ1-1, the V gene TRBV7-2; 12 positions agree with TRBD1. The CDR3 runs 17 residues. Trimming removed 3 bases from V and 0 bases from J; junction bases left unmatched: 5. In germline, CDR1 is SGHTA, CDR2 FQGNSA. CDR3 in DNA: TGTGCCAGCAGCTTCACCGGGACAGGGGGCATGAACACTGAAGCTTTCTTT. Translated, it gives CASSFTGTGGMNTEAFF.

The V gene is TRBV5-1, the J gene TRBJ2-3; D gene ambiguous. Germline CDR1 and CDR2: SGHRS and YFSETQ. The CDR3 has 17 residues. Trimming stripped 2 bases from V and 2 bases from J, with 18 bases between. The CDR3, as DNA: TGCGCCAGCAGCTTTTCTGGGCTCCAAAGCCCCACAGATACGCAGTATTTT. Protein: CASSFSGLQSPTDTQYF. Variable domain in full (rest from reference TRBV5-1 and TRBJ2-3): KAGVTQTPRYLIKTRGQQVTLSCSPISGHRSVSWYQQTPGQGLQFLFEYFSETQRNKGNFPGRFSGRQFSNSRSEMNVSTLELGDSALYLCASSFSGLQSPTDTQYFGPGTRLTVL.

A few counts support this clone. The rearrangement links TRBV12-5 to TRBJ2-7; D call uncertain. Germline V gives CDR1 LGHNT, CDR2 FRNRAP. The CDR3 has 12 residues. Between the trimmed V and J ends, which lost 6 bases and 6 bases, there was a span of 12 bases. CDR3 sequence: CASGLYGPEQYF. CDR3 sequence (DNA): TGTGCTAGTGGCCTGTATGGGCCCGAGCAGTACTTC.

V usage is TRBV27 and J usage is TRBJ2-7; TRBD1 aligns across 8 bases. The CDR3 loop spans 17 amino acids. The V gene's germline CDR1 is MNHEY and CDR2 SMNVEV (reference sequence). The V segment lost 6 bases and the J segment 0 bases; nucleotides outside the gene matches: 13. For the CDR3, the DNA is TGTGCCAGCAGCCGACGGACAGGGTCGATTGGCTCCTACGAGCAGTACTTC. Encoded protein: CASSRRTGSIGSYEQYF.

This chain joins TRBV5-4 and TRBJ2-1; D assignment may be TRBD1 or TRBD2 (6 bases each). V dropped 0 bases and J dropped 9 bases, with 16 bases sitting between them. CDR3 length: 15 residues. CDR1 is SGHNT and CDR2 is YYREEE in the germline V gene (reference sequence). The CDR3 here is CASSLAGGGHAEQFF. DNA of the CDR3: TGTGCCAGCAGCTTGGCCGGTGGGGGGCATGCTGAGCAGTTCTTC.

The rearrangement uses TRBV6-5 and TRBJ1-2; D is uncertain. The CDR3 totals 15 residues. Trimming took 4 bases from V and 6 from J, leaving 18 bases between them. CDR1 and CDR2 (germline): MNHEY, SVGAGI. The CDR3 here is CASSLIGRFGDGYTF. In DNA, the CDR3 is TGTGCCAGCAGTTTGATCGGGAGGTTCGGCGATGGCTACACCTTC.

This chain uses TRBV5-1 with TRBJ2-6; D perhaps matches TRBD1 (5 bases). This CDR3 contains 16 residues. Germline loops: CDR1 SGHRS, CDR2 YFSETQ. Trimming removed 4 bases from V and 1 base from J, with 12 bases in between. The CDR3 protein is CASSRTSGSGANVLTF. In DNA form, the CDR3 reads TGCGCCAGCAGCCGGACATCGGGTTCTGGGGCCAACGTCCTGACTTTC.

The DNA for the CDR3 is TGCGCCAGTCTCAACAAGGGACTAGCGGGACCCTACGAGCAGTACTTC. Translating gives CASLNKGLAGPYEQYF. The chain couples TRBV5-1 to TRBJ2-7; 13 bases fit TRBD2. From germline, CDR1 is SGHRS and CDR2 YFSETQ. Trimming removed 8 bases from V and 2 bases from J; junction bases left unmatched: 10. The CDR3 is 16 amino acids.

CDR3 sequence (DNA): TGTGCCAGCAGCTCGGACAGGGGGCACGACGAGCAGTACTTC. Translated, it gives CASSSDRGHDEQYF. The rearrangement uses TRBV7-9 and TRBJ2-7; the match to TRBD1 covers 11 bases. The junction had 4 bases not matched to a gene; V was cut back by 4 bases and J by 5 bases. Germline values: CDR1 SEHNR, CDR2 FQNEAQ (reference sequence). CDR3 size: 14 residues.

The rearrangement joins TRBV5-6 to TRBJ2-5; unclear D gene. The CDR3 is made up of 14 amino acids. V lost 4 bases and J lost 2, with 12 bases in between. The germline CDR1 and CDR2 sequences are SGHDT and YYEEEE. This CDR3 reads CASSPGAAQETQYF. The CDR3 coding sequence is TGTGCCAGCAGCCCCGGAGCAGCGCAAGAGACCCAGTACTTC.

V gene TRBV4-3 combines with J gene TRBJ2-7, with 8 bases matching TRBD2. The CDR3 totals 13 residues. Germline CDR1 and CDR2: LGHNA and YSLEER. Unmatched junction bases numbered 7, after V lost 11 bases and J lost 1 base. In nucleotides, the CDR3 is TGCGCCTACACTCCGGGGGGGTCCTACGAGCAGTACTTC. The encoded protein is CAYTPGGSYEQYF.

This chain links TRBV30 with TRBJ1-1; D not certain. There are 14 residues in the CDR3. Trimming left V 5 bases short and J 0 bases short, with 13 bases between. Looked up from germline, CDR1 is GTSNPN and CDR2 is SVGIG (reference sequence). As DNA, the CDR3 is TGTGCCTGGGCGACGGGGTCCATGAACACTGAAGCTTTCTTT. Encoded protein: CAWATGSMNTEAFF.

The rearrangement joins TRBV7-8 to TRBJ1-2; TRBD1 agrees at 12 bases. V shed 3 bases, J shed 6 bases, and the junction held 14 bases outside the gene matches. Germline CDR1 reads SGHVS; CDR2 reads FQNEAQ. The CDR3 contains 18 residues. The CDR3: CASSFLSPGTGGGDGYTF. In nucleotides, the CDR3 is TGTGCCAGCAGCTTTCTCAGCCCTGGGACAGGGGGCGGTGATGGCTACACCTTC.

CDR3 DNA: TGTGCCAGCAGCTTCAACCGGGACCCCGCCAACAATGAGCAGTTCTTC. It yields the protein CASSFNRDPANNEQFF. The chain recombines TRBV11-2 with TRBJ2-1; D tentatively fits TRBD1 or TRBD2 (5 bases each). The CDR3 has 16 amino acids. CDR1 and CDR2 (germline): SGHAT, FQNNGV. V lost 3 bases, J lost 5 bases, and 17 bases lay in between.

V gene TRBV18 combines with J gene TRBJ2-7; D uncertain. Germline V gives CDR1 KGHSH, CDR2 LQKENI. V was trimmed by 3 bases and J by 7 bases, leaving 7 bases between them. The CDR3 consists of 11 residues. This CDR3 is CASSPGEEQYF. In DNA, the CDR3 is TGTGCCAGCTCACCTGGTGAAGAGCAGTACTTC.